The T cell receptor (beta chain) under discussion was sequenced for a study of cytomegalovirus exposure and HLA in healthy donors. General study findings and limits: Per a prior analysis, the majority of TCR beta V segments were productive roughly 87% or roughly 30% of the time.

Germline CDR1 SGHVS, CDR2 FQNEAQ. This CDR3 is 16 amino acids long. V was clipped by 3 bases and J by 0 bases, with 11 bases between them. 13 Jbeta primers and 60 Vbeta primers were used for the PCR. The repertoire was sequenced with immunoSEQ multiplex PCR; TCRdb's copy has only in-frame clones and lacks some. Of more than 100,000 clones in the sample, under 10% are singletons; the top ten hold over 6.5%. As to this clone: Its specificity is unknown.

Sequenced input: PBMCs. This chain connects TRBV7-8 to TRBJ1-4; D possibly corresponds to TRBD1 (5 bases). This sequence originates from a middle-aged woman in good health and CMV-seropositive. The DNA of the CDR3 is TGTGCCAGCAGCTTTGACAGCTACGCAACTAATGAAAAACTGTTTTTT. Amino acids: CASSFDSYATNEKLFF.